One and the same sample provided the 21 T cell receptor beta chains below, sequenced in a study of T-cell memory formation after mild COVID-19. TCRdb reprocessed the 5' RACE reads via MiXCR and lists one record per CDR3 protein. The sample carries about 410,000 distinct CDR3 sequences, around 17% recorded once. The source material was PBMCs or a T cell subset sorted from them (not recorded which). The receptors come from a man younger than 30 who had mild COVID-19 (a few samples of this study predate the infection). Cell type and time point are not known.

This clonotype has more than one count but fewer than ten. The chain employs TRBV5-4 and TRBJ2-3; D unresolved. This CDR3 contains 14 residues. The ends were cut back, 0 bases at V and 0 bases at J, with 5 bases in the middle. CDR1 is SGHNT, CDR2 YYREEE, per germline (reference sequence). The CDR3 bases are TGTGCCAGCAGCTTGGTAGAGAGCACAGATACGCAGTATTTT. This sequence encodes CASSLVESTDTQYF.

This sequence joins TRBV7-9 and TRBJ1-2; D might be TRBD1 (6 bases). Germline CDR1 and CDR2: SEHNR and FQNEAQ (reference sequence). The CDR3 is 15 amino acids. V lost 5 bases and J lost 3, with 16 bases in between. The CDR3: CASSISGTNDYGYTF. In nucleotides, the CDR3 is TGTGCCAGCAGCATCTCCGGGACAAATGACTATGGCTACACCTTC.

The J gene is TRBJ1-2, the V gene TRBV20-1, with unresolved D. CDR3 length: 11 residues. The germline V and J ends were trimmed by 4 bases and 8 bases, with 11 bases remaining between them. CDR1 DFQATT and CDR2 SNEGSKA come from the germline V gene (reference sequence). The chain's CDR3 is CSATGSHGYTF. In nucleotides, the CDR3 is TGCAGTGCTACGGGATCCCACGGCTACACCTTC.

This clonotype was counted ten times or more. The chain uses TRBV7-2 and TRBJ2-5, with D unclear. The V gene's germline CDR1 is SGHTA and CDR2 FQGNSA. The CDR3 sequence is 12 residues long. The V and J ends lost 2 bases and 5 bases respectively, with 6 bases between them. Written as DNA, the CDR3 is TGTGCCAGCAGCTTACCCCCGGAGACCCAGTACTTC. Protein sequence: CASSLPPETQYF.

This clonotype was counted between two and nine times. The gene calls are TRBV29-1 and TRBJ2-3, with D possibly being TRBD1 or TRBD2 (5 bases each). CDR1 and CDR2 from the germline V gene are SQVTM and ANQGSEA. The CDR3 runs to 15 residues. V gave up 0 bases and J gave up 6 bases, with 16 bases separating them. The chain's CDR3 is CSVEDPGRAPDTQYF. For the CDR3, the DNA is TGCAGCGTTGAAGACCCAGGGAGAGCTCCCGATACGCAGTATTTT.

The sample holds a few counts of this clonotype. The V and J genes are TRBV11-2 and TRBJ2-7; D possibly matches TRBD1 or TRBD2 (5 bases each). Looked up from germline, CDR1 is SGHAT and CDR2 is FQNNGV. V was shortened by 4 bases and J by 4 bases, with 11 bases between the two germline ends. This CDR3 contains 13 residues. The CDR3 loop is CASSSGRTYEQYF. In DNA form, the CDR3 reads TGTGCCAGCAGCTCGGGACGGACGTACGAGCAGTACTTC. The complete variable domain, with remaining parts taken from reference TRBV11-2 and TRBJ2-7, reads EAGVAQSPRYKIIEKRQSVAFWCNPISGHATLYWYQQILGQGPKLLIQFQNNGVVDDSQLPKDRFSAERLKGVDSTLKIQPAKLEDSAVYLCASSSGRTYEQYFGPGTRLTVT.

This clonotype has just a few counts. This sequence joins TRBV5-1 and TRBJ2-3; no clear D gene. Germline V gene data show CDR1 as SGHRS and CDR2 as YFSETQ. The CDR3 is 14 residues long. V shed 4 bases and J shed 0 bases, with 9 bases lying between them. DNA of the CDR3: TGCGCCAGCAGCCACGACGGTAGCACAGATACGCAGTATTTT. It translates to CASSHDGSTDTQYF.

As regards this clonotype: The DNA is left out, because the CDR3 cannot be placed on it with certainty; the CDR3 is given as TCRdb lists it. The gene calls are TRBV3-2 and TRBJ2-7. TRBV3-2 is a documented pseudogene. The CDR3 sequence runs 13 residues, both termini included. The CDR3 region is CASVGTGTYEQYV.

The CDR3 sequence: CASSPPSVGVRTEAFF. The CDR3 DNA reads as TGTGCCAGCAGCCCCCCTTCCGTGGGGGTGCGCACTGAAGCTTTCTTT. The V and J genes are TRBV7-6 and TRBJ1-1, with D perhaps matching TRBD1 (5 bases). This CDR3 is 16 amino acids long. Between the trimmed V and J ends, which lost 5 bases and 4 bases, there was a span of 20 bases. CDR1 is SGHVS and CDR2 is FNYEAQ in the germline V gene.

The chain is built from TRBV7-9 and TRBJ2-3; D unclear. Germline V CDR1 and CDR2: SEHNR, FQNEAQ (reference sequence). The ends were cut back, 4 bases at V and 0 bases at J, with 11 bases in the middle. The CDR3 is made up of 15 amino acids. The CDR3, as DNA: TGTGCCAGCAGCTCTACGGGCTTTAGCACAGATACGCAGTATTTT. Translated, it gives CASSSTGFSTDTQYF.

The chain employs TRBV9 and TRBJ1-1; possible D gene TRBD1, 6 bases. Trimming cost V 4 bases and J 7 bases, with 20 bases left between them. The CDR3 length is 15 residues. Germline values: CDR1 SGDLS, CDR2 YYNGEE. In DNA, the CDR3 is TGTGCCAGCAGCCAATATTTAGGGGGGAGAGGTGAAGCTTTCTTT. It yields the protein CASSQYLGGRGEAFF.

This clonotype was detected ten times or more. The chain links TRBV12-3 or TRBV12-4 to TRBJ1-2; D is undetermined. The V end lost 4 bases, the J end lost 3 bases, and 6 bases lay between the germline ends. CDR3 length equals 12 residues. CDR3: CASSWQDYGYTF. CDR3 nucleotides: TGTGCCAGCAGTTGGCAAGACTATGGCTACACCTTC.

The gene calls are TRBV5-6 and TRBJ1-2; 8 nucleotides align to TRBD1. CDR1 is SGHDT and CDR2 is YYEEEE in the germline V gene. The CDR3 contains 15 residues. The V and J ends lost 5 bases and 1 base, in that order; junction bases with no gene match: 7. The CDR3: CASRTDREGNYGYTF. Written as DNA, the CDR3 is TGTGCCAGCAGGACGGACAGGGAGGGTAACTATGGCTACACCTTC.

Only a few counts were recorded for this clonotype. The rearrangement uses TRBV5-1 and TRBJ2-5; 8 nucleotides line up with TRBD1. The germline V gene encodes CDR1 SGHRS and CDR2 YFSETQ. The CDR3 consists of 13 residues. Germline trimming cut 0 bases from V and 5 bases from J; bases unmatched to any gene: 0. CDR3 sequence (DNA): TGCGCCAGCAGCTTGGGGGACAGGGAGACCCAGTACTTC. It specifies CASSLGDRETQYF.

The chain recombines TRBV7-8 with TRBJ1-1, with 8 positions matching TRBD1. The CDR3 sequence is 16 residues long. CDR1 and CDR2 (germline): SGHVS, FQNEAQ. After removal of 6 bases from V and 5 bases from J, the junction contained 14 bases not matched to a gene. CDR3 bases: TGTGCCAGCAGTCAGGGGGCAGGGGAGGTACGGACTGAAGCTTTCTTT. Its translation is CASSQGAGEVRTEAFF.

The chain links TRBV29-1 to TRBJ1-2, with TRBD1 matching over 9 bases. The CDR3 contains 12 residues. The germline V gene has CDR1 SQVTM and CDR2 ANQGSEA. Trimming cost V 7 bases and J 6 bases; bases outside gene matches: 6. The CDR3 loop reads CSGGQGIDGYTF. DNA for the CDR3: TGCAGCGGGGGACAGGGTATCGATGGCTACACCTTC.

CDR3 protein: CASSLGSYTEAFF. For the CDR3, the DNA is TGTGCCAGCAGCTTAGGGTCATACACTGAAGCTTTCTTT. This rearrangement joins TRBV11-2 to TRBJ1-1; D call uncertain. Trimming stripped 1 base from V and 3 bases from J, with 6 bases between. CDR3 size: 13 residues. Germline V gene data show CDR1 as SGHAT and CDR2 as FQNNGV.

The rearrangement joins TRBV12-3 or TRBV12-4 to TRBJ2-3; either TRBD1 or TRBD2 may supply D (5 bases each). Trimming took off 8 bases at V and 4 bases at J, with 10 bases between the two ends. The CDR3 sequence is 12 residues long. Here the CDR3 reads CASGTPPDTQYF. For the CDR3, the DNA is TGTGCCAGCGGGACCCCCCCAGATACGCAGTATTTT.

The gene calls are TRBV3-1 and TRBJ2-5, with D unclear. Germline CDR1 LGHDT, CDR2 YNNKEL (reference sequence). The CDR3 consists of 15 residues. V gave up 2 bases and J gave up 5 bases, with 15 bases separating them. The CDR3 loop is CASSQLDRGTETQYF. CDR3 DNA sequence: TGTGCCAGCAGCCAATTGGACCGCGGAACGGAGACCCAGTACTTC.

This clonotype has more than one count but fewer than ten. This chain joins TRBV18 and TRBJ2-2; 9 nucleotides agree with TRBD2. This CDR3 contains 17 residues. V gave up 1 base and J gave up 2 bases; unmatched junction bases: 5. Germline V gene lookup returns CDR1 KGHSH and CDR2 LQKENI. This CDR3 reads CASSPRSGGLNTGELFF. As DNA, the CDR3 is TGTGCCAGCTCACCACGAAGCGGGGGGCTAAACACCGGGGAGCTGTTTTTT.

This clonotype has more than one count but fewer than ten. The genes are TRBV20-1 and TRBJ2-1; 8 bases are a match to TRBD1. In germline, CDR1 is DFQATT, CDR2 SNEGSKA (reference sequence). This CDR3 has 14 residues. With V trimmed by 4 bases and J by 2 bases, 4 bases remained unmatched. The CDR3 protein is CSAMTGVPYNEQFF. The DNA of the CDR3 is TGCAGTGCTATGACAGGGGTGCCCTACAATGAGCAGTTCTTC.